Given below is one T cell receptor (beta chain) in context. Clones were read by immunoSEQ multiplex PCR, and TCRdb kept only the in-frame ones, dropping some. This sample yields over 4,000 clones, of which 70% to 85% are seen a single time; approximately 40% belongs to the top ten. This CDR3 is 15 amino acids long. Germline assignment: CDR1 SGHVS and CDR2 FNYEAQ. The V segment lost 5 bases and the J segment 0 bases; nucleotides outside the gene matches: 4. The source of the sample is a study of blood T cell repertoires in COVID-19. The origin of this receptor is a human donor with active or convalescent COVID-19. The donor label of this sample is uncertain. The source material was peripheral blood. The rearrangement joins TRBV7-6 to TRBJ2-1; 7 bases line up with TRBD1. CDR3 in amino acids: CASSHRGTSYNEQFF. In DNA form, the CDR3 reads TGTGCCAGCAGCCACAGGGGCACCTCCTACAATGAGCAGTTCTTC.